A selection of T cell receptor beta chains follows, all from one sample in a study of CD8 T cells in Susac syndrome. TCRdb reprocessed the immunoSEQ multiplex PCR reads with MiXCR, giving one entry per CDR3 protein. This sample carries approximately 77,000 distinct CDR3 sequences, under 95% of them seen once, and the ten largest clones take approximately 0.52%. Material for sequencing was CD4+ T cells from PBMCs. The receptors come from a human donor with Susac syndrome. Both conserved end residues are part of each CDR3. D genes are given only for firm matches. For some rows the clone size is stated as once, few or many, or as a class when expanded; others skip it.

j_gene | abundance | v_gene | d_gene | CDR3aa
TRBJ2-4 | NA | TRBV20-1 | TRBD2 | CSAATVGRGGDKNIQYF
TRBJ2-5 | NA | TRBV28 | TRBD1 | CASTSRGETQYF
TRBJ1-3 | NA | TRBV23-1 | TRBD1 | CASSQSIRDRALDTIYF
TRBJ2-5 | once | TRBV20-1 | TRBD2 | CSALPGTRKETQYF
TRBJ1-2 | NA | TRBV3-1 | NA | CASSQGEYRRNYGYTF
TRBJ2-7 | NA | TRBV12-3/TRBV12-4 | TRBD2 | CASSSWTSEGEQYF
TRBJ2-5 | NA | TRBV11-2 | NA | CASSLGREWETQYF
TRBJ1-1 | NA | TRBV28 | NA | CASSPQQGRGTEAFF
TRBJ1-1 | once | TRBV28 | NA | CASNNQGRYAEAFF
TRBJ2-7 | NA | TRBV5-1 | TRBD2 | CASSLEGTSAYEQYF
TRBJ2-7 | NA | TRBV14 | NA | CASSQSSEQYF
TRBJ2-3 | NA | TRBV5-1 | NA | CASSSLTGTFRTDTQYF
TRBJ2-5 | NA | TRBV29-1 | TRBD1 | CSVQKQRDRGQETQYF
TRBJ2-2 | NA | TRBV12-5 | TRBD2 | CASGSPIAGGFGGELFF
TRBJ2-7 | NA | TRBV27 | NA | CASAQFVLYEQYF
TRBJ2-7 | NA | TRBV19 | NA | CASSPGGGLVYEQYF
TRBJ2-1 | NA | TRBV5-6 | NA | CASSSTGVYNEQFF
TRBJ2-1 | once | TRBV5-1 | TRBD1 | CASSLAQGAYNEQFF
TRBJ2-3 | few | TRBV6-2/TRBV6-3 | NA | CASSFSTDTQYF
TRBJ1-6 | NA | TRBV10-3 | NA | CAISELFGNSPLHF
TRBJ2-6 | NA | TRBV29-1 | NA | CSVEDRAKPGANVLTF